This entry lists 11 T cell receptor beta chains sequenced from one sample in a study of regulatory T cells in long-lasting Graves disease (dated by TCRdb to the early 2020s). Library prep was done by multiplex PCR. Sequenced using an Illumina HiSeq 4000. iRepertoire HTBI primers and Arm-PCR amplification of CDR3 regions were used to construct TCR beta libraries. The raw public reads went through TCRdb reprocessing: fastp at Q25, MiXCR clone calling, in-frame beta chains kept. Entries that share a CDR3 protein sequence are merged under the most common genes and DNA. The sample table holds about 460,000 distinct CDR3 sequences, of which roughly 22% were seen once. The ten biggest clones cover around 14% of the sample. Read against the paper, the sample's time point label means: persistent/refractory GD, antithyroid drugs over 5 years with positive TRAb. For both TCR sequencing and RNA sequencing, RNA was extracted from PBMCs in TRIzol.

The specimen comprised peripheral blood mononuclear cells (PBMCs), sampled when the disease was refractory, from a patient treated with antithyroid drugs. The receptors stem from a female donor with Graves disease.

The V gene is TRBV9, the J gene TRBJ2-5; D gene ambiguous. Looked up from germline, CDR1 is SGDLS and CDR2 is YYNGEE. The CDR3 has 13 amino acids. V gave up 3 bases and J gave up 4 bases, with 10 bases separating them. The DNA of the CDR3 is TGTGCCAGCAGCGCAGGCTATATAGAGACCCAGTACTTC. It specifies CASSAGYIETQYF.

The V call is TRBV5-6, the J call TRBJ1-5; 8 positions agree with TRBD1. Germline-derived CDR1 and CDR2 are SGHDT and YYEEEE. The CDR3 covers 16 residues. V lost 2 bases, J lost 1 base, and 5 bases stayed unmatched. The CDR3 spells CASSLSQGASNQPQHF. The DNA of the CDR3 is TGTGCCAGCAGCTTAAGTCAGGGGGCCAGCAATCAGCCCCAGCATTTT.

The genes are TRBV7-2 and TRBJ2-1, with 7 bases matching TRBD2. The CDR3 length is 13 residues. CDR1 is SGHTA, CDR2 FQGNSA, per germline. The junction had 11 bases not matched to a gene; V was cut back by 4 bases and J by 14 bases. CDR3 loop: CASSSSGDGRKFF. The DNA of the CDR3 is TGTGCCAGCAGCTCTAGTGGAGACGGGAGGAAGTTCTTC.

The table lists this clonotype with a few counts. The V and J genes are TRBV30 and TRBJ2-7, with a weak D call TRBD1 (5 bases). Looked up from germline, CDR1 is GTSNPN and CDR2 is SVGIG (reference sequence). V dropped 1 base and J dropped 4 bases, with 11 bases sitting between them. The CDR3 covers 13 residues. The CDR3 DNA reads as TGTGCCTGGAGTGGGGGCACAATTTACGAGCAGTACTTC. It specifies CAWSGGTIYEQYF.

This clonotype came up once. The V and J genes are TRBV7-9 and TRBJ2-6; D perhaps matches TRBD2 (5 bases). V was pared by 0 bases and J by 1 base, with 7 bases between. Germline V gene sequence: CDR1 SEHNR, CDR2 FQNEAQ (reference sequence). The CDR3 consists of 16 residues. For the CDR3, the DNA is TGTGCCAGCAGCTTAGCGAGGGATTCTGGGGCCAACGTCCTGACTTTC. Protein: CASSLARDSGANVLTF.

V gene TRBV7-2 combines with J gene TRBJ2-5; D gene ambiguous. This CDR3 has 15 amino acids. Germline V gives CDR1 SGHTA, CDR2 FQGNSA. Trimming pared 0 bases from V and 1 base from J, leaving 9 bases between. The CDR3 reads CASSLASAGQETQYF. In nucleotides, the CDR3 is TGTGCCAGCAGCTTAGCGTCGGCTGGCCAAGAGACCCAGTACTTC.

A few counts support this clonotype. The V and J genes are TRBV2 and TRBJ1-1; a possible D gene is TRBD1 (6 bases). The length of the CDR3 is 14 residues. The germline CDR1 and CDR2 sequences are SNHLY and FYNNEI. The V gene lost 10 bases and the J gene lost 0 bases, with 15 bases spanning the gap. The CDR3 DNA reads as TGTGCCACCACCCCCGCAGGGGTGAACACTGAAGCTTTCTTT. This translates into CATTPAGVNTEAFF.

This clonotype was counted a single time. CDR3 protein: CASRKFQWGSGLRETQYF. The CDR3 nucleotides read TGTGCCAGCAGGAAGTTCCAGTGGGGGTCTGGTCTGAGGGAGACCCAGTACTTC. The rearrangement joins TRBV2 to TRBJ2-5, with D possibly called TRBD1 or TRBD2 (5 bases each). The CDR3 is 18 residues long. CDR1 SNHLY and CDR2 FYNNEI come from the germline V gene. Deletions cut 6 bases from V and 5 bases from J, with 28 bases between.

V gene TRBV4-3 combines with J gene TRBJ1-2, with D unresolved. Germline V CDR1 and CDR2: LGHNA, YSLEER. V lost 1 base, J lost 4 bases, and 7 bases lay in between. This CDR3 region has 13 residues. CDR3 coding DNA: TGCGCCAGCAGCCAAGGTGGCAGCTATGGCTACACCTTC. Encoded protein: CASSQGGSYGYTF.

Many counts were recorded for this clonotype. The CDR3 DNA follows: TGTGCCAGCAGCTTAGGACAGGGGTACTCACCCCTCCACTTT. This sequence encodes CASSLGQGYSPLHF. This chain uses TRBV7-2 with TRBJ1-6; TRBD1 matches 8 bases. The CDR3 is made up of 14 amino acids. The V gene's germline CDR1 is SGHTA and CDR2 FQGNSA. V was pared by 1 base and J by 10 bases, with 3 bases of the junction left unmatched.

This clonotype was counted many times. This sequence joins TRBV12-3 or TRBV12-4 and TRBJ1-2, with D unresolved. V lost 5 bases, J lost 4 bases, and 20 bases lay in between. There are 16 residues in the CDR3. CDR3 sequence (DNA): TGTGCCAGCAGTGGGGTTGAACCCTTCTGGGGCTATGGCTACACCTTC. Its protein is CASSGVEPFWGYGYTF.